These T cell receptor beta chains were read from a single sample in a study of OX40 agonist ivuxolimab in advanced cancers. TCRdb's copy holds only in-frame clones and misses some; the assay was immunoSEQ multiplex PCR. In the table there are some 74,000 clones, about 85% of which are singletons. The input for sequencing was CD4+ or CD8+ T cells sorted from blood, taken in a trial of the OX40 agonist ivuxolimab. These receptors all come from an adult with an advanced solid tumor such as melanoma, head and neck, liver or kidney cancer. Each CDR3 is given without its conserved first and last residue.

j_call | cdr3_length | v_call | cdr3_aa
TRBJ2-7 | 12 | TRBV2 | ASSDGLAGGEQY
TRBJ1-2 | 13 | TRBV5-1 | ASSLAAGVGYGYT
TRBJ1-4 | 8 | TRBV23-1 | ASRNEKLF
TRBJ1-2 | 12 | TRBV7-9 | ASSFPQGTYGYT
TRBJ2-7 | 15 | TRBV5-1 | ASSLHGREIGQGEQY
TRBJ1-1 | 11 | TRBV6-5 | ASSRGLNTEAF
TRBJ2-1 | 15 | TRBV7-9 | ASSSLRPGSSYNEQF
TRBJ2-1 | 10 | TRBV5-4 | ASSRQGDEQF
TRBJ1-6 | 12 | TRBV11-3 | ASSSRGTNSPLH
NA | 11 | TRBV7-9 | ASSLSHSYEQY
TRBJ1-2 | 15 | TRBV11-2 | ASSTNRGRLGIYGYT
TRBJ2-5 | 13 | TRBV2 | ASSPNQGLGETQY
TRBJ1-4 | 12 | TRBV30 | AWSRTGANEKLF
TRBJ1-1 | 11 | TRBV7-2 | ASSLGRNSEAF
TRBJ2-1 | 11 | TRBV7-9 | ASSKVVYNEQF
TRBJ2-1 | 10 | TRBV11-3 | ASSLIELKQF
TRBJ2-1 | 12 | TRBV9 | ASSVAGGWGEQF
TRBJ2-7 | 13 | TRBV18 | ASSPPAGGKNEQY
TRBJ2-2 | 13 | TRBV9 | ASSAPRRGTGELF
TRBJ1-6 | 14 | TRBV2 | ASSETRGNYNSPLH
TRBJ2-3 | 11 | TRBV5-1 | ASSSSFTDTQY
TRBJ1-1 | 10 | TRBV7-9 | ASSLAGIEAF
TRBJ1-2 | 10 | TRBV5-6 | ASSLDIHGYT
TRBJ2-7 | 13 | TRBV4-1 | ASSSRQGLTYEQY
TRBJ2-7 | 12 | TRBV7-2 | ASSSGQGWGEQY
TRBJ2-1 | 14 | TRBV18 | ASSPPGGGMFSEQF
TRBJ1-1 | 13 | TRBV6-6 | ASSYFTGGLTEAF
TRBJ1-5 | 11 | TRBV15 | ATSSRDGQPQH
TRBJ2-5 | 13 | TRBV2 | ASSVAGGPSETQY
TRBJ2-3 | 12 | TRBV15 | ATSRVRAGGTQY
TRBJ2-7 | 14 | TRBV12-1 | ASSFPPGRRPYEQY
TRBJ1-1 | 14 | TRBV5-1 | ASSLGPGVLSTEAF
TRBJ2-7 | 12 | TRBV13 | ASSLLGEIAEQY
TRBJ1-5 | 12 | TRBV28 | ASGGTDSNQPQH
TRBJ1-2 | 15 | TRBV11-1 | ASSQGALGGLSYGYT
TRBJ2-3 | 13 | TRBV18 | ASSPGIASTDTQY
TRBJ2-1 | 14 | TRBV11-3 | ASSLGVGGSYNEQF
TRBJ1-3 | 12 | TRBV6-5 | ASGQDYSGNTIY
TRBJ2-7 | 9 | TRBV4-1 | ASSDFYEQY
TRBJ2-7 | 12 | TRBV6-5 | ASSRTDGGFEQY
TRBJ2-3 | 12 | TRBV15 | ATSGDREGDTQY
TRBJ2-3 | 12 | TRBV14 | ASSPAGATDTQY
TRBJ2-2 | 13 | TRBV6-5 | ASTGGELRTGELF
TRBJ2-7 | 13 | TRBV7-9 | ASSPPRGATYEQY
TRBJ1-5 | 16 | TRBV15 | ATSRDRREWKINQPQH
TRBJ2-2 | 12 | TRBV7-8 | ASSLRQSTGELF
TRBJ1-2 | 14 | TRBV4-1 | ASSQDGGRYGYGYT
TRBJ1-1 | 13 | TRBV7-2 | ASSFHAGLNTEAF
TRBJ1-2 | 14 | TRBV7-2 | ASSPLGQRGNYGYT
TRBJ1-5 | 13 | TRBV11-1 | ASSLDSYSNQPQH
TRBJ1-6 | 11 | TRBV19 | ASKDRGQSPLH
TRBJ2-1 | 13 | TRBV7-7 | ASSPGLASYNEQF
TRBJ2-7 | 13 | TRBV6-1 | ASSALAGGPYEQY
TRBJ2-2 | 12 | TRBV28 | ASRGGRVTGELF
TRBJ1-2 | 12 | TRBV28 | ASSSSRRGYGYT